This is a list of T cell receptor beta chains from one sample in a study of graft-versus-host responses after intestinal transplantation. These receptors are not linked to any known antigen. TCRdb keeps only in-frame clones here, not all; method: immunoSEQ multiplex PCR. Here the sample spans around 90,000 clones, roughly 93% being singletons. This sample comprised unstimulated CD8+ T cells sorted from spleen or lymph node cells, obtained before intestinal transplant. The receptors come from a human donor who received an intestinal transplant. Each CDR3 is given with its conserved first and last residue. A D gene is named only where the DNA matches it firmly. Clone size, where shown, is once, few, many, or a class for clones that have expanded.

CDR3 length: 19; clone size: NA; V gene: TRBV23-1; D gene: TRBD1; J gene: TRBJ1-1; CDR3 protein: CASSQPGGAGGYGNTEAFF; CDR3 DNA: TGCGCCAGCAGTCAACCAGGGGGGGCAGGGGGCTACGGAAACACTGAAGCTTTCTTT
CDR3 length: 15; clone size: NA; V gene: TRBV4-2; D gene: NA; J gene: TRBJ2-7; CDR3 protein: CASSQESASSYEQYF; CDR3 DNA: TGTGCCAGCAGCCAAGAAAGCGCCAGCTCCTACGAGCAGTACTTC
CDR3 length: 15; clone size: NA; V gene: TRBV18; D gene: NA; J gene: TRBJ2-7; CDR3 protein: CASSPRQVPSYEQYF; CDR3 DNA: TGTGCCAGCTCACCGCGACAGGTACCCTCCTACGAGCAGTACTTC
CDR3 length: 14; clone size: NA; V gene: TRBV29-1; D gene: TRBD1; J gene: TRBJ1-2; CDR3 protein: CSANPGQGRSGYTF; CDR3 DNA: TGCAGCGCAAACCCGGGACAGGGGCGCTCTGGCTACACCTTC
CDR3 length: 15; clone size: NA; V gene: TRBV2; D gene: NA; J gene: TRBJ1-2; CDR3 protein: CASSDMSGVFYGYTF; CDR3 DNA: TGTGCCAGCAGTGATATGTCAGGGGTTTTTTATGGCTACACCTTC
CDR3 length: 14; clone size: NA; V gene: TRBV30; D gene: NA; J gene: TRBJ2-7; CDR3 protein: CAWSVRELAYEQYF; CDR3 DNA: TGTGCCTGGAGTGTACGAGAGCTGGCCTACGAGCAGTACTTC
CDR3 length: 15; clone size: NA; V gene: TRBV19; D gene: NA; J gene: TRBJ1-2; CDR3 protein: CASSIGEASDYGYTF; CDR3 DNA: TGTGCCAGTAGTATAGGAGAGGCCTCCGACTATGGCTACACCTTC
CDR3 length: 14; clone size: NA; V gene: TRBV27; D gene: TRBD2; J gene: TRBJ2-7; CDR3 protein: CASSWGGVSYEQYF; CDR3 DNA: TGTGCCAGCAGCTGGGGGGGGGTTTCCTACGAGCAGTACTTC
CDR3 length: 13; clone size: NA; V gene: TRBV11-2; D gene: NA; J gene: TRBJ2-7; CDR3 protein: CASSLVLANEQYF; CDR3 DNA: TGTGCCAGCAGCTTAGTCCTAGCCAACGAGCAGTACTTC
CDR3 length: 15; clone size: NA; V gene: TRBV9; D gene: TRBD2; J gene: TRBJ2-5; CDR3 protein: CASSTRTSVQETQYF; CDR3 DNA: TGTGCCAGCAGCACCCGGACTAGCGTTCAAGAGACCCAGTACTTC
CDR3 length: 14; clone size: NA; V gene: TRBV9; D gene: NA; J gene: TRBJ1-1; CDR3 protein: CASSVVTGFTEAFF; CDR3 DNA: TGTGCCAGCAGCGTAGTCACAGGGTTCACTGAAGCTTTCTTT
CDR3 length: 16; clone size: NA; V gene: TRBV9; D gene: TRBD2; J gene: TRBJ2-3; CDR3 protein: CASSVEPGGPTDTQYF; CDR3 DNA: TGTGCCAGCAGCGTAGAGCCGGGGGGGCCCACAGATACGCAGTATTTT
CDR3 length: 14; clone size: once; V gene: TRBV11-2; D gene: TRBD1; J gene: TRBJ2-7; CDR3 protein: CASSFGTGTYEQYF; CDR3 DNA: TGTGCCAGCAGCTTTGGGACAGGGACCTACGAGCAGTACTTC
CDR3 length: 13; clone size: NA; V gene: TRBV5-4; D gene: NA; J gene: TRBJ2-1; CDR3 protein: CASSLRGNNEQFF; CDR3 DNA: TGTGCCAGCAGCTTGAGGGGGAATAATGAGCAGTTCTTC
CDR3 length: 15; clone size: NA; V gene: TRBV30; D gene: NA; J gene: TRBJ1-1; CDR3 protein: CAWSVAPIMNTEAFF; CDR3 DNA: TGTGCCTGGAGTGTAGCCCCGATCATGAACACTGAAGCTTTCTTT
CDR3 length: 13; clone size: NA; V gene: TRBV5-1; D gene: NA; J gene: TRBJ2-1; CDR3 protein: CASSLGYNNEQFF; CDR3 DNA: TGCGCCAGCAGCTTGGGGTACAACAATGAGCAGTTCTTC
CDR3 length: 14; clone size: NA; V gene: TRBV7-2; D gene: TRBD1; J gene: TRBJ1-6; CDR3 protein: CASSLGTDPSPLHF; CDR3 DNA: TGTGCTAGCAGCTTAGGGACAGATCCTTCACCCCTCCACTTT
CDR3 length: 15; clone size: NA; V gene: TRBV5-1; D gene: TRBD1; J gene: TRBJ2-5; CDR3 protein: CASSLTGTGEETQYF; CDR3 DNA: TGCGCCAGCAGCTTAACCGGGACAGGGGAGGAGACCCAGTACTTC
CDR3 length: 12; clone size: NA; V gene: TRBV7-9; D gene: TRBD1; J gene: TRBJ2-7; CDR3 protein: CASSRDSAEQYF; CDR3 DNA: TGTGCCAGCAGCCGGGACAGTGCCGAGCAGTACTTC
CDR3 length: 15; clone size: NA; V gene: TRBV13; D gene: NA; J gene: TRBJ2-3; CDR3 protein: CASSLNAYQKDTQYF; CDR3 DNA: TGTGCCAGCAGCTTAAACGCATATCAGAAAGATACGCAGTATTTT
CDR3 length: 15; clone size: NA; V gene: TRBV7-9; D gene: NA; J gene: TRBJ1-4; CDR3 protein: CASSLGSVSIEKLFF; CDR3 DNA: TGTGCCAGCAGCTTAGGATCGGTAAGCATAGAAAAACTGTTTTTT
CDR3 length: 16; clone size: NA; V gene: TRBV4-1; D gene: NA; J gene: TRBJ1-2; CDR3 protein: CASSQVDTLTNYGYTF; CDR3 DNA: TGCGCCAGCAGCCAGGTAGACACCCTCACCAACTATGGCTACACCTTC